The 5 T cell receptor beta chains presented below share a single source sample, sequenced in a study of cytomegalovirus exposure and HLA in healthy donors. Repertoires were generated with immunoSEQ multiplex PCR, while TCRdb's copy carries only in-frame clones and drops some. This sample has a few hundred thousand clones, with roughly 90% found just once. Sequenced sample: PBMCs. The receptor source for this set is a woman younger than 30 in good health and CMV-seronegative.

With respect to this clone: This sample includes further DNA sequences coding for the same CDR3. The V and J genes are TRBV5-5 and TRBJ2-7; maybe TRBD1 (6 bases). V lost 3 bases and J 4 bases, leaving 8 bases between the germline ends. Germline V gives CDR1 SGHKS, CDR2 YYEKEE (reference sequence). The CDR3 is 12 residues long. In nucleotides, the CDR3 is TGTGCCAGCAGCTCCACAGGGTACGAGCAGTACTTC. Its translation: CASSSTGYEQYF. Variable domain in full (rest from reference TRBV5-5 and TRBJ2-7): DAGVTQSPTHLIKTRGQQVTLRCSPISGHKSVSWYQQVLGQGPQFIFQYYEKEERGRGNFPDRFSARQFPNYSSELNVNALLLGDSALYLCASSSTGYEQYFGPGTRLTVT.

J is TRBJ2-5 and V is TRBV5-4; D is possibly TRBD1 (5 bases). The V end lost 3 bases, the J end lost 2 bases, and 17 bases lay between the germline ends. Germline V gene sequence: CDR1 SGHNT, CDR2 YYREEE (reference sequence). The CDR3 extends over 16 amino acids. The CDR3 loop is CASSSSLTGKQETQYF. The CDR3 DNA sequence: TGTGCCAGCAGCTCCTCTCTCACAGGAAAACAAGAGACCCAGTACTTC.

This chain uses TRBV18 with TRBJ2-5; 10 bases are shared with TRBD2. J lost 2 bases, V lost 3 bases, and 3 bases had no gene match. The germline gives CDR1 KGHSH, CDR2 LQKENI. CDR3 length: 15 residues. The CDR3 is CASSPPSGGQETQYF. Here the CDR3 DNA reads TGTGCCAGCTCACCGCCTAGCGGGGGTCAAGAGACCCAGTACTTC.

This chain joins TRBV11-1 and TRBJ2-7; 10 nucleotides match TRBD2. This CDR3 spans 14 amino acids. CDR1 is SGHAT, CDR2 FQDESV, per germline (reference sequence). With V trimmed by 3 bases and J by 4 bases, 3 bases remained unmatched. As DNA, the CDR3 is TGTGCCAGCAGCTTGGAGCGGGGGGGATACGAGCAGTACTTC. Its protein product is CASSLERGGYEQYF.

The chain couples TRBV7-3 to TRBJ2-1; a weak D match, TRBD1 (5 bases). From germline, CDR1 is SGHTA and CDR2 FQGTGA. V was trimmed by 2 bases and J by 8 bases, leaving 13 bases between them. The CDR3 runs 14 residues. The CDR3 loop reads CASSLGAGVHEQFF. CDR3 nucleotides: TGTGCCAGCAGCTTAGGGGCTGGGGTGCATGAGCAGTTCTTC.